The 31 T cell receptor beta chains below were found in one sample sequenced in a study of shared T cell receptors in the human thymus. Measured with immunoSEQ multiplex PCR; TCRdb has only the in-frame clones, and not every one. This table has about 730,000 clones, roughly 85% appearing once. The same specimen was also included in a second study, on human thymus T cells.

Sequencing input: thymocytes. These receptors all stem from a girl less than two years old with a congenital heart defect.

This clone was recorded only once. This chain connects TRBV6-5 to TRBJ1-3; D perhaps matches TRBD1 (6 bases). V shed 5 bases and J shed 3 bases, with 11 bases lying between them. Germline lookup yields CDR1 MNHEY and CDR2 SVGAGI. This CDR3 is built from 14 residues. The CDR3 loop reads CASSVRGDGNTIYF. The CDR3 bases are TGTGCCAGCAGTGTCAGGGGAGATGGAAACACCATATATTTT.

The V gene is TRBV2, the J gene TRBJ1-1; TRBD1 might be the D (5 bases). Trimming pared 5 bases from V and 0 bases from J, leaving 22 bases between. CDR1 SNHLY and CDR2 FYNNEI come from the germline V gene. The CDR3 totals 18 residues. The CDR3 sequence: CASSTQSGREGMNTEAFF. The CDR3 bases are TGTGCCAGCAGTACCCAATCAGGCAGGGAGGGAATGAACACTGAAGCTTTCTTT.

This clone has more than one count but fewer than ten. The J gene is TRBJ2-5, the V gene TRBV2, with 7 bases matching TRBD1. The germline CDR1 and CDR2 sequences are SNHLY and FYNNEI. This CDR3 is built from 16 residues. V lost 6 bases, J lost 1 base, and 11 bases stayed unmatched. CDR3 in amino acids: CASRVTGIVVQETQYF. DNA of the CDR3: TGTGCCAGCAGGGTGACAGGGATAGTGGTCCAAGAGACCCAGTACTTC.

J is TRBJ2-7 and V is TRBV6-5, with 8 bases lining up with TRBD1. V was pared by 5 bases and J by 5 bases, with 8 bases of the junction left unmatched. This CDR3 is 14 amino acids long. Germline-derived CDR1 and CDR2 are MNHEY and SVGAGI. For the CDR3, the DNA is TGTGCCAGCAGTCTCCGGACAGGGTTGCACGAGCAGTACTTC. Encoded protein: CASSLRTGLHEQYF.

This chain joins TRBV6-5 and TRBJ2-1, with D possibly TRBD1 on 6 matching bases. The CDR3 is made up of 14 amino acids. Trimming pared 2 bases from V and 9 bases from J, leaving 14 bases between. Germline lookup yields CDR1 MNHEY and CDR2 SVGAGI. CDR3 sequence: CASSYRQGSSEQFF. The CDR3 DNA sequence: TGTGCCAGCAGTTACAGGCAGGGGTCCAGTGAGCAGTTCTTC.

The chain joins TRBV2 to TRBJ2-3, with 8 nucleotides matching TRBD1. The germline V gene encodes CDR1 SNHLY and CDR2 FYNNEI. There are 15 residues in the CDR3. Losses at the gene ends were 5 bases for V and 3 bases for J; bases not matched to a gene: 7. CDR3 sequence reads: CASSLDRGLTDTQYF. As DNA, the CDR3 is TGTGCCAGCAGTCTCGACAGGGGATTAACAGATACGCAGTATTTT.

The chain has TRBV6-1 and TRBJ1-1, with D perhaps TRBD1 (5 bases). Looked up from germline, CDR1 is MNHNS and CDR2 is SASEGT. The CDR3 consists of 14 residues. Trimming took 2 bases from V and 0 from J, leaving 7 bases between them. The CDR3 protein is CASSEIGVNTEAFF. In DNA, the CDR3 is TGTGCCAGCAGTGAAATAGGGGTGAACACTGAAGCTTTCTTT.

The chain joins TRBV19 to TRBJ1-2, with 7 bases lining up with TRBD1. V was pared by 7 bases and J by 4 bases, with 6 bases of the junction left unmatched. This CDR3 contains 13 residues. The V gene's germline CDR1 is LNHDA and CDR2 SQIVND (reference sequence). The CDR3 DNA reads as TGTGCCAGTACCCCGACAGGGCCCTATGGCTACACCTTC. It is translated as CASTPTGPYGYTF.

The CDR3 reads CASSLARDRSYEQYF. In nucleotides, the CDR3 is TGTGCCAGCAGCTTGGCTCGGGACAGATCCTACGAGCAGTACTTC. This chain joins TRBV5-5 and TRBJ2-7; TRBD1 matches 7 bases. The V gene's germline CDR1 is SGHKS and CDR2 YYEKEE (reference sequence). Trimming removed 0 bases from V and 1 base from J; junction bases left unmatched: 4. The CDR3 is 15 amino acids.

This clone was observed a few times. The chain carries TRBV11-2 and TRBJ1-6, with 9 bases that match TRBD1. The CDR3 is 15 amino acids. Germline V gene lookup returns CDR1 SGHAT and CDR2 FQNNGV. The V gene end was trimmed by 5 bases and the J gene end by 7 bases; junction bases not matched to a gene: 6. CDR3: CASSESGTGNSPLHF. The CDR3 DNA reads TGTGCCAGCAGCGAATCCGGGACAGGGAATTCACCCCTCCACTTT.

V is TRBV4-1 and J is TRBJ1-1; 11 positions match TRBD1. J was trimmed by 1 base and V by 3 bases; bases with no gene match: 10. This CDR3 has 18 amino acids. Germline loops: CDR1 MGHRA, CDR2 YSYEKL. CDR3 DNA: TGCGCCAGCAGCCACAACATGGACAGGGGGCTGACGAACACTGAAGCTTTCTTT. The encoded protein is CASSHNMDRGLTNTEAFF.

The V and J genes are TRBV7-2 and TRBJ1-2; D uncertain. CDR3 length: 14 residues. Looked up from germline, CDR1 is SGHTA and CDR2 is FQGNSA. Trimming left V 2 bases short and J 8 bases short, with 15 bases between. This chain's CDR3 is CASSLMMRVGGYTF. CDR3 nucleotide sequence: TGTGCCAGCAGCTTAATGATGAGGGTAGGCGGCTACACCTTC.

The genes are TRBV25-1 and TRBJ2-1; 7 bases are shared with TRBD1. Trimming at V came to 3 bases and at J to 4 bases, leaving 12 bases not matched to a gene. In germline, CDR1 is MGHDK, CDR2 SYGVNS. The CDR3 totals 17 residues. The CDR3: CASSEYPGTDQYNEQFF. The CDR3 coding sequence is TGTGCCAGCAGTGAGTACCCCGGGACAGACCAATACAATGAGCAGTTCTTC.

The chain is built from TRBV4-2 and TRBJ1-2, with D possibly being TRBD1 (6 bases). The CDR3 sequence is 16 residues long. Trimming shortened V by 0 bases and J by 0 bases, and 11 bases separated the two germline ends. Germline V gives CDR1 LGHNA, CDR2 YNFKEQ. The CDR3 bases are TGTGCCAGCAGCCAAGATGGGGGCCAGGCTAACTATGGCTACACCTTC. The encoded protein is CASSQDGGQANYGYTF.

The chain joins TRBV5-6 to TRBJ2-7; D uncertain. V was shortened by 5 bases and J by 2 bases, with 23 bases between the two germline ends. The germline V gene encodes CDR1 SGHDT and CDR2 YYEEEE. The CDR3 has 17 amino acids. CDR3 protein: CASSYTSTTAITYEQYF. The CDR3 region has the DNA TGTGCCAGCAGTTATACCTCAACTACCGCAATAACCTACGAGCAGTACTTC. Full variable domain (remainder filled in from reference TRBV5-6 and TRBJ2-7): DAGVTQSPTHLIKTRGQQVTLRCSPKSGHDTVSWYQQALGQGPQFIFQYYEEEERQRGNFPDRFSGHQFPNYSSELNVNALLLGDSALYLCASSYTSTTAITYEQYFGPGTRLTVT.

CDR3 region: CASSPRDRGQYGYTF. In nucleotides, the CDR3 is TGTGCCAGCAGTCCCCGGGACAGGGGGCAATATGGCTACACCTTC. The chain recombines TRBV27 with TRBJ1-2; 12 bases are a match to TRBD1. CDR3 length equals 15 residues. Looked up from germline, CDR1 is MNHEY and CDR2 is SMNVEV (reference sequence). The ends lost 5 bases at V and 5 bases at J; junction bases unmatched: 6.

This chain links TRBV4-1 with TRBJ2-1; TRBD2 matches 8 bases. Germline loops: CDR1 MGHRA, CDR2 YSYEKL. The V segment lost 4 bases and the J segment 1 base; nucleotides outside the gene matches: 6. This CDR3 contains 16 residues. CDR3 sequence reads: CASSLPGGGSYNEQFF. CDR3 bases: TGCGCCAGCAGCCTGCCGGGGGGGGGTTCCTACAATGAGCAGTTCTTC.

This rearrangement joins TRBV7-9 to TRBJ1-4, with TRBD1 matching over 8 bases. The CDR3 is 17 amino acids. V shed 5 bases and J 6 bases; nucleotides not matched to a gene: 14. The germline gives CDR1 SEHNR, CDR2 FQNEAQ (reference sequence). This CDR3 is CASSQPSSDREDEKLFF. In DNA form, the CDR3 reads TGTGCCAGCAGCCAACCCTCGTCGGACAGGGAGGATGAAAAACTGTTTTTT.

The chain joins TRBV9 to TRBJ1-1; a possible D gene is TRBD1 (6 bases). The CDR3 is made up of 20 amino acids. The V gene's germline CDR1 is SGDLS and CDR2 YYNGEE. Trimming stripped 4 bases from V and 0 bases from J, with 28 bases between. CDR3 sequence: CASSSVNGQPARKMNTEAFF. In nucleotides, the CDR3 is TGTGCCAGCAGCTCTGTCAACGGACAGCCAGCCCGGAAAATGAACACTGAAGCTTTCTTT.

The chain employs TRBV6-6 and TRBJ1-1; no clear D gene. The V gene lost 5 bases and the J gene lost 3 bases, with 10 bases spanning the gap. Germline V gene sequence: CDR1 MNHNY, CDR2 SVGAGI (reference sequence). The CDR3 runs 13 residues. The CDR3 DNA reads as TGTGCCAGCAGTCAAAATCGGGACACTGAAGCTTTCTTT. Translation gives CASSQNRDTEAFF.

The rearrangement uses TRBV7-8 and TRBJ2-5, with 9 positions matching TRBD1. The CDR3 contains 14 residues. The V gene end was trimmed by 5 bases and the J gene end by 4 bases; junction bases not matched to a gene: 5. Germline lookup yields CDR1 SGHVS and CDR2 FQNEAQ. The CDR3 bases are TGTGCCAGCAGCGTGGACAGGGGCAGAGAGACCCAGTACTTC. Encoded protein: CASSVDRGRETQYF.

This clone was found a few times. The chain recombines TRBV7-9 with TRBJ1-1; TRBD1 agrees at 7 bases. V lost 5 bases to trimming and J lost 3 bases; unmatched junction nucleotides: 6. This CDR3 comprises 14 residues. CDR1 SEHNR and CDR2 FQNEAQ come from the germline V gene (reference sequence). The CDR3 sequence: CASSQTGKYTEAFF. The CDR3 DNA reads TGTGCCAGCAGCCAGACAGGGAAATACACTGAAGCTTTCTTT.

This sequence joins TRBV29-1 and TRBJ2-1; a possible D gene is TRBD2 (7 bases). Trimming shortened V by 7 bases and J by 8 bases, and 27 bases separated the two germline ends. From germline, CDR1 is SQVTM and CDR2 ANQGSEA. The CDR3 extends over 16 amino acids. The CDR3 DNA reads TGCAGCGCCCTACCAATCTTCGGGGGGCTAAGGGATGAGCAGTTCTTC. Protein sequence: CSALPIFGGLRDEQFF.

CDR3 protein: CASSSSGSSLGPEKLFF. The DNA for the CDR3 is TGTGCCAGCAGCTCATCCGGGAGCTCCCTAGGTCCTGAAAAACTGTTTTTT. The chain recombines TRBV5-5 with TRBJ1-4; no definite D call. CDR3 length: 17 residues. Germline values: CDR1 SGHKS, CDR2 YYEKEE (reference sequence). V dropped 3 bases and J dropped 7 bases, with 22 bases sitting between them. Complete variable domain (other parts from reference TRBV5-5 and TRBJ1-4): DAGVTQSPTHLIKTRGQQVTLRCSPISGHKSVSWYQQVLGQGPQFIFQYYEKEERGRGNFPDRFSARQFPNYSSELNVNALLLGDSALYLCASSSSGSSLGPEKLFFGSGTQLSVL.

This chain connects TRBV15 to TRBJ2-1; 12 bases fit TRBD2. V lost 2 bases, J lost 0 bases, and 8 bases stayed unmatched. The germline V gene encodes CDR1 LNHNV and CDR2 YYDKDF (reference sequence). This CDR3 contains 19 residues. CDR3 sequence reads: CATSRQHRLAGVSYNEQFF. DNA of the CDR3: TGTGCCACCAGCAGACAACACCGACTAGCGGGGGTCTCCTACAATGAGCAGTTCTTC. The variable domain in full, with the rest retrieved from reference TRBV15 and TRBJ2-1, is DAMVIQNPRYQVTQFGKPVTLSCSQTLNHNVMYWYQQKSSQAPKLLFHYYDKDFNNEADTPDNFQSRRPNTSFCFLDIRSPGLGDTAMYLCATSRQHRLAGVSYNEQFFGPGTRLTVL.

The chain recombines TRBV28 with TRBJ1-5, with unresolved D. Trimming left V 8 bases short and J 5 bases short, with 10 bases between. This CDR3 comprises 12 residues. CDR1 is MDHEN and CDR2 is SYDVKM in the germline V gene. CDR3 nucleotides: TGTGCCAGCGTTGGTCCGGATCAGCCCCAGCATTTT. This sequence encodes CASVGPDQPQHF.

The chain is built from TRBV27 and TRBJ2-1, with TRBD2 matching 12 bases. Unmatched junction bases numbered 2, after V lost 2 bases and J lost 6 bases. CDR3 length: 15 residues. In germline, CDR1 is MNHEY, CDR2 SMNVEV (reference sequence). CDR3 coding DNA: TGTGCCAGCAGTTTACTAGCGGGGGGGCCCAATGAGCAGTTCTTC. Translation: CASSLLAGGPNEQFF.

This clone was observed a single time. The gene calls are TRBV18 and TRBJ1-2; TRBD1 matches at 7 bases. The ends lost 2 bases at V and 6 bases at J; junction bases unmatched: 15. The CDR3 sequence is 17 residues long. In germline, CDR1 is KGHSH, CDR2 LQKENI. CDR3 DNA: TGTGCCAGCTCACCATCTGAGAGGGCTTTGACAGGGAATGGCTACACCTTC. Translating gives CASSPSERALTGNGYTF. The entire variable domain, with the rest obtained from reference TRBV18 and TRBJ1-2, is as follows: NAGVMQNPRHLVRRRGQEARLRCSPMKGHSHVYWYRQLPEEGLKFMVYLQKENIIDESGMPKERFSAEFPKEGPSILRIQQVVRGDSAAYFCASSPSERALTGNGYTFGSGTRLTVV.

The chain combines TRBV5-6 with TRBJ1-3; 9 bases align to TRBD1. Germline V lookup: CDR1 SGHDT, CDR2 YYEEEE. The V and J ends lost 4 bases and 2 bases, in that order; junction bases with no gene match: 7. The CDR3 has 16 residues. CDR3 protein: CASSRVQGATGNTIYF. The CDR3 DNA follows: TGTGCCAGCAGCCGTGTACAGGGGGCCACTGGAAACACCATATATTTT.

The V call is TRBV6-5, the J call TRBJ1-1; a possible D gene is TRBD1 (5 bases). Germline V gives CDR1 MNHEY, CDR2 SVGAGI. CDR3 length equals 12 residues. Trimming took off 3 bases at V and 10 bases at J, with 12 bases between the two ends. The CDR3, as DNA: TGTGCCAGCAGTTATCGCGGGGGATCAGCTTTCTTT. This encodes CASSYRGGSAFF.

This chain connects TRBV14 to TRBJ2-7; D remains unclear. Germline V gene lookup returns CDR1 SGHDN and CDR2 FVKESK. Trimming took off 0 bases at V and 3 bases at J, with 15 bases between the two ends. The CDR3 has 16 amino acids. Here the CDR3 DNA reads TGTGCCAGCAGCCAAGAAAGACCTGCGCAGGTCTACGAGCAGTACTTC. It translates to CASSQERPAQVYEQYF.